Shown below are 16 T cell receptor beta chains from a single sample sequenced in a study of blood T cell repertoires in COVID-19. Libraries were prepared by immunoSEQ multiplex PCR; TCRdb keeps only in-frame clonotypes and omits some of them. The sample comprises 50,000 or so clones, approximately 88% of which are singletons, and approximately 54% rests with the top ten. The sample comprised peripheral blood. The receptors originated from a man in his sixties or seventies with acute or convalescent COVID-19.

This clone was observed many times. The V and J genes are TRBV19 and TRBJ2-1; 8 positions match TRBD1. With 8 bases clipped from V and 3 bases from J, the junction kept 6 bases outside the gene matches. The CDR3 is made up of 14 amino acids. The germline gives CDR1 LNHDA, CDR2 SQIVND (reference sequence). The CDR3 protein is CASGGQGNYNEQFF. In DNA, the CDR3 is TGTGCCAGTGGCGGACAGGGCAACTACAATGAGCAGTTCTTC. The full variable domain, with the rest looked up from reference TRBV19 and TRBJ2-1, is DGGITQSPKYLFRKEGQNVTLSCEQNLNHDAMYWYRQDPGQGLRLIYYSQIVNDFQKGDIAEGYSVSREKKESFPLTVTSAQKNPTAFYLCASGGQGNYNEQFFGPGTRLTVL.

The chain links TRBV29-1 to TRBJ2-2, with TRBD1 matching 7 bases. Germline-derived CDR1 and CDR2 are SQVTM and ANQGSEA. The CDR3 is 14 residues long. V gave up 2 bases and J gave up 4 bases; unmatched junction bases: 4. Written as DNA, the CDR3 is TGCAGCGTTGAAAGGGGGCAAGGCACCGGGGAGCTGTTTTTT. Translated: CSVERGQGTGELFF.

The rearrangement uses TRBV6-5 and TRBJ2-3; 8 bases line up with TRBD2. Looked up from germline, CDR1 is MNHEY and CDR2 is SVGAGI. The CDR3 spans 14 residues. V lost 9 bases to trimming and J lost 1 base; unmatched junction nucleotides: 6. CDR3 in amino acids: CASESSGGTDTQYF. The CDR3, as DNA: TGTGCCAGTGAGAGTAGCGGGGGCACAGATACGCAGTATTTT.

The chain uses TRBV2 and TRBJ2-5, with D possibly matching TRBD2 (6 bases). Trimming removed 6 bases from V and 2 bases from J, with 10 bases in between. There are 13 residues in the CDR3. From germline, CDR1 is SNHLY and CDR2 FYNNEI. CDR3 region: CASRRDFQETQYF. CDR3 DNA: TGTGCCAGCAGACGGGACTTTCAAGAGACCCAGTACTTC. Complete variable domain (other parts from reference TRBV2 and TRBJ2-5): EPEVTQTPSHQVTQMGQEVILRCVPISNHLYFYWYRQILGQKVEFLVSFYNNEISEKSEIFDDQFSVERPDGSNFTLKIRSTKLEDSAMYFCASRRDFQETQYFGPGTRLLVL.

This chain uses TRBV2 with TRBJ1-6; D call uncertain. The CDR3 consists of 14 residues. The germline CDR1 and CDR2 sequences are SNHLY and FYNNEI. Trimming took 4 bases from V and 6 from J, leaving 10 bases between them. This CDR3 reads CASSVGGFNSPLHF. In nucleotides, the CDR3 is TGTGCCAGCAGTGTAGGAGGATTTAATTCACCCCTCCACTTT.

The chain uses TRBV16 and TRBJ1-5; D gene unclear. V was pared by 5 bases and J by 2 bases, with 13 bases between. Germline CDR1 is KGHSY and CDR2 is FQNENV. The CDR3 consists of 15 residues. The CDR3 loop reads CASSFYGRGNQPQHF. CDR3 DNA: TGTGCCAGCAGCTTCTACGGCCGGGGCAATCAGCCCCAGCATTTT.

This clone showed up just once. The chain's CDR3 is CASSFQANALGERRGYTF. Written as DNA, the CDR3 is TGTGCCAGCAGCTTCCAAGCTAACGCCCTCGGGGAGAGGCGAGGCTACACCTTC. This sequence joins TRBV7-2 and TRBJ1-2; D is undetermined. This CDR3 has 18 amino acids. The V end was cut by 3 bases, the J end by 8 bases, with 28 bases between. Germline V gives CDR1 SGHTA, CDR2 FQGNSA.

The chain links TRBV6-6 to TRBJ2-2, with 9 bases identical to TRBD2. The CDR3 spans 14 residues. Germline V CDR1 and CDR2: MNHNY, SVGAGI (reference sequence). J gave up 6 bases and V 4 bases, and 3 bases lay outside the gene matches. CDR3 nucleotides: TGTGCCAGCAGTTCTAGCGGGATGGCCGGGGAGCTGTTTTTT. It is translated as CASSSSGMAGELFF.

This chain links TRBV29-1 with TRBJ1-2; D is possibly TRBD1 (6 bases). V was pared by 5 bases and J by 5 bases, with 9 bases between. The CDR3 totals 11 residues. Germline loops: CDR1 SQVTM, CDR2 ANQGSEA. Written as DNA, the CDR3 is TGCAGCGTTCCAGGGACATATGGCTACACCTTC. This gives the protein CSVPGTYGYTF.

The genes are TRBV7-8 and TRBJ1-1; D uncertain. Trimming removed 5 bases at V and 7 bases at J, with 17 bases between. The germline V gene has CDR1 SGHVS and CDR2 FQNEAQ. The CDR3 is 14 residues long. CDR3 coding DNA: TGTGCCAGCAGCCCCACCAGGAGGGATAATGAAGCTTTCTTT. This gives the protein CASSPTRRDNEAFF.

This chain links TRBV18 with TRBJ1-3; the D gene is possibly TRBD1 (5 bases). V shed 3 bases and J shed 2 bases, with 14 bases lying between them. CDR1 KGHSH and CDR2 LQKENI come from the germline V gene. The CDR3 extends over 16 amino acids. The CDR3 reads CASSPSTDRAGNTIYF. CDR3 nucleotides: TGTGCCAGCTCACCCTCCACCGACAGAGCTGGAAACACCATATATTTT.

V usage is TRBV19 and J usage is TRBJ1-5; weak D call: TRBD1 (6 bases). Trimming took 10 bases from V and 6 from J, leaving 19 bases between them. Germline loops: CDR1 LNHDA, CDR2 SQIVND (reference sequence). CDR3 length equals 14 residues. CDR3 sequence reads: CATTYGQGFQPQHF. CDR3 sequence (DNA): TGTGCCACCACTTACGGCCAGGGGTTTCAGCCCCAGCATTTT.

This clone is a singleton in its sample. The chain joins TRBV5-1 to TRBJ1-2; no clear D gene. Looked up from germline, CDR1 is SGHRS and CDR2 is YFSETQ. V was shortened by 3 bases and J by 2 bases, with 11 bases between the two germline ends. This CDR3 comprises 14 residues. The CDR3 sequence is CASSSGPRNYGYTF. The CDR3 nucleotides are TGCGCCAGCAGCTCTGGGCCAAGGAACTATGGCTACACCTTC.

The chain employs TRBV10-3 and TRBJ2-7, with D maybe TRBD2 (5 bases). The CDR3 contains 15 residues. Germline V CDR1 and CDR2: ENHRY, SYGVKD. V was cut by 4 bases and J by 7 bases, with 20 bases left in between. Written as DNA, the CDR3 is TGTGCCATCAGTGGACCGGGCGGTCGGACGGGGGAGCAGTACTTC. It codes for CAISGPGGRTGEQYF.

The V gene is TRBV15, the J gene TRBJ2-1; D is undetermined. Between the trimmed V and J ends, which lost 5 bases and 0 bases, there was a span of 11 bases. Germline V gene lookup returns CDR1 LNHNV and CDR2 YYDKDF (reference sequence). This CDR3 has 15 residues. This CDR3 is CATSLTTSSYNEQFF. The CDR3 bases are TGTGCCACCAGCCTTACTACGAGCTCCTACAATGAGCAGTTCTTC.

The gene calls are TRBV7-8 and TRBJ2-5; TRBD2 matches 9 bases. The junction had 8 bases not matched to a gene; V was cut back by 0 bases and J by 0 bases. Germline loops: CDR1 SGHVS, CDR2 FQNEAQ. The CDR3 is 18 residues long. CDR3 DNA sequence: TGTGCCAGCAGCTTAGCGGCTGGGCGGGGGGGGGACCAAGAGACCCAGTACTTC. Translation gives CASSLAAGRGGDQETQYF.